Below are 9 T cell receptor beta chains sequenced from a single sample in a study of cytomegalovirus exposure and HLA in healthy donors. Primers: 60 Vbeta forward and 13 Jbeta reverse. Using immunoSEQ multiplex PCR, the repertoire was profiled, and TCRdb retains in-frame clones only, with some absent. The repertoire includes some 150,000 clones, roughly 76% of them detected once, and around 3.7% sits in the top ten. The specimen was PBMCs. The receptors here all came from a man aged 18 to 35 in good health and CMV-seronegative.

The chain has TRBV19 and TRBJ1-2; D unclear. Trimming removed 2 bases at V and 1 base at J, with 5 bases between. This CDR3 spans 13 amino acids. Germline loops: CDR1 LNHDA, CDR2 SQIVND (reference sequence). CDR3 bases: TGTGCCAGTAGTATATCACTTAACTATGGCTACACCTTC. Encoded protein: CASSISLNYGYTF.

V is TRBV4-1 and J is TRBJ1-2; 9 bases align to TRBD1. This CDR3 contains 15 residues. V trimming: 7 bases; J trimming: 4 bases; junction bases outside the gene matches: 10. The V gene's germline CDR1 is MGHRA and CDR2 YSYEKL. DNA of the CDR3: TGCGCCAGCAACCCGGGACAGGGAGCGGGCTATGGCTACACCTTC. Its protein product is CASNPGQGAGYGYTF.

The CDR3 protein is CASTGTGKNYEQYF. CDR3 sequence (DNA): TGCGCCAGCACCGGAACAGGGAAGAACTACGAGCAGTACTTC. The gene calls are TRBV10-2 and TRBJ2-7; possible D gene TRBD1, 6 bases. From germline, CDR1 is WSHSY and CDR2 SAAADI. V dropped 7 bases and J dropped 3 bases, with 16 bases sitting between them. This CDR3 is built from 14 residues.

The sample holds one count of this clone. The chain couples TRBV30 to TRBJ2-7, with D maybe TRBD2 (6 bases). This CDR3 contains 13 residues. The V end was cut by 2 bases, the J end by 0 bases, with 8 bases between. Germline lookup yields CDR1 GTSNPN and CDR2 SVGIG (reference sequence). The CDR3 sequence: CAWSFGGSYEQYF. CDR3 bases: TGTGCCTGGAGTTTCGGGGGCTCCTACGAGCAGTACTTC.

The CDR3 sequence is CASSRAGGLETQYF. The CDR3 DNA sequence: TGTGCCAGCAGCAGGGCAGGGGGCTTGGAGACCCAGTACTTC. V is TRBV28 and J is TRBJ2-5; 8 nucleotides match TRBD1. V lost 6 bases and J lost 5; bases outside the gene matches: 8. The germline V gene has CDR1 MDHEN and CDR2 SYDVKM. The CDR3 runs to 14 residues.

The chain employs TRBV9 and TRBJ2-5, with D perhaps matching TRBD1 (6 bases). The J call may be mistaken, given a closer DNA end match to TRBJ2-7. This CDR3 is built from 15 residues. Germline V CDR1 and CDR2: SGDLS, YYNGEE. CDR3 DNA: TGTGCCAGCAGCGGGCGCCTGGACAGACCCTACGAGCAGTACTTC. As protein: CASSGRLDRPYEQYF.

In this sample, this clone turned up once. The rearrangement links TRBV6-1 to TRBJ1-1; 8 bases map to TRBD1. The CDR3 consists of 12 residues. CDR1 and CDR2 from the germline V gene are MNHNS and SASEGT. Trimming removed 4 bases from V and 12 bases from J; junction bases left unmatched: 7. CDR3 DNA sequence: TGTGCCAGCAGTGGCAGGGGGCGGGAAACTTTCTTT. It yields the protein CASSGRGRETFF.

The chain couples TRBV5-1 to TRBJ2-1, with a weak D call TRBD1 (7 bases). CDR1 is SGHRS and CDR2 is YFSETQ in the germline V gene. With 1 base removed from V and 7 bases from J, the gap between germline ends came to 15 bases. This CDR3 comprises 15 residues. Written as DNA, the CDR3 is TGCGCCAGCAGCTTGTTGTCAGGGGGGTATAATGAGCAGTTCTTC. Encoded protein: CASSLLSGGYNEQFF.

The gene calls are TRBV30 and TRBJ2-7; 7 bases are a match to TRBD2. V dropped 5 bases and J dropped 3; count of bases not matched to a gene: 13. Looked up from germline, CDR1 is GTSNPN and CDR2 is SVGIG (reference sequence). The CDR3 is 15 residues long. For the CDR3, the DNA is TGTGCCTGGGGAACCCCAGCTAGCGGTGGCTACGAGCAGTACTTC. Translation: CAWGTPASGGYEQYF. Using reference TRBV30 and TRBJ2-7 for the parts outside the CDR3, the full variable domain is SQTIHQWPATLVQPVGSPLSLECTVEGTSNPNLYWYRQAAGRGLQLLFYSVGIGQISSEVPQNLSASRPQDRQFILSSKKLLLSDSGFYLCAWGTPASGGYEQYFGPGTRLTVT.